The clone carrying this TCR beta chain came up many times. Here immunoSEQ multiplex PCR was the method, and the copy in TCRdb shows in-frame clones only, minus some. The sample lists about 80,000 clones, about 90% occurring once. The germline V and J ends were trimmed by 8 bases and 5 bases, with 12 bases remaining between them. This CDR3 has 12 amino acids. Germline V lookup: CDR1 MNHEY, CDR2 SMNVEV (reference sequence). This sample is part of a study of OX40 agonist ivuxolimab in advanced cancers. The chain links TRBV27 to TRBJ2-5; no clear D gene. Sequenced material: CD4+ or CD8+ T cells sorted from blood, taken in a trial of the OX40 agonist ivuxolimab. This TCR was sampled from an adult with an advanced solid tumor such as melanoma, head and neck, liver or kidney cancer. The CDR3 region is CASGFSEETQYF. The DNA of the CDR3 is TGTGCCAGCGGGTTCTCAGAGGAGACCCAGTACTTC.